Following are 19 T cell receptor beta chains from one sample sequenced in a study of cytomegalovirus exposure and HLA in healthy donors. Vbeta (60) and Jbeta (13) primers were used in the PCR. TCRdb's table, derived via immunoSEQ multiplex PCR, lists solely in-frame clones and lacks some. Altogether 70,000 to 95,000 clones are present, about 76% being singletons, with the ten largest covering approximately 14%. Input material: PBMCs. The origin of the receptors is a woman between 40 and 55 years old in good health and CMV-seropositive.

This rearrangement joins TRBV25-1 to TRBJ1-3; 12 bases agree with TRBD1. V trimming: 6 bases; J trimming: 7 bases; junction bases outside the gene matches: 7. The CDR3 is 15 amino acids. CDR1 is MGHDK and CDR2 is SYGVNS in the germline V gene. CDR3 loop: CASSGTGGLFNTIYF. The DNA for the CDR3 is TGTGCCAGCAGCGGGACAGGGGGCCTTTTCAACACCATATATTTT. The complete variable domain, with remaining parts taken from reference TRBV25-1 and TRBJ1-3, reads EADIYQTPRYLVIGTGKKITLECSQTMGHDKMYWYQQDPGMELHLIHYSYGVNSTEKGDLSSESTVSRIRTEHFPLTLESARPSHTSQYLCASSGTGGLFNTIYFGEGSWLTVV.

This clone was counted once. This chain uses TRBV5-6 with TRBJ1-4, with 7 bases that match TRBD1. This CDR3 has 13 residues. The V and J ends lost 7 bases and 6 bases, in that order; junction bases with no gene match: 6. The V gene's germline CDR1 is SGHDT and CDR2 YYEEEE. The CDR3 reads CASRGQIDEKLFF. CDR3 bases: TGTGCCAGCCGGGGACAGATAGATGAAAAACTGTTTTTT.

This sequence joins TRBV2 and TRBJ2-1; weak D call: TRBD1 (6 bases). The CDR3 is made up of 15 amino acids. Germline V gene data show CDR1 as SNHLY and CDR2 as FYNNEI. With 6 bases removed from V and 6 bases from J, the gap between germline ends came to 18 bases. The CDR3 reads CASSLDSLGGNEQFF. Here the CDR3 DNA reads TGTGCCAGCAGCTTGGACAGTCTAGGGGGCAATGAGCAGTTCTTC.

This clone showed up just a few times. J is TRBJ1-4 and V is TRBV27; no reliable D call. CDR1 and CDR2 (germline): MNHEY, SMNVEV (reference sequence). The CDR3 length is 14 residues. Trimming removed 5 bases from V and 8 bases from J, with 15 bases in between. The CDR3 DNA reads as TGTGCCAGCAGTCAGAGGAACTTAGAGGAAAAACTGTTTTTT. Its translation is CASSQRNLEEKLFF.

The V and J genes are TRBV7-2 and TRBJ2-5; TRBD2 aligns across 7 bases. In germline, CDR1 is SGHTA, CDR2 FQGNSA. The V segment lost 1 base and the J segment 0 bases; nucleotides outside the gene matches: 11. CDR3 length: 18 amino acids. The DNA of the CDR3 is TGTGCCAGCAGCTTAGAGGTCGGGGGGACCCCGTACCAAGAGACCCAGTACTTC. Translated, it gives CASSLEVGGTPYQETQYF.

The CDR3 is CATSRFPTGDFYEQYF. The CDR3 nucleotides read TGTGCCACCAGCAGATTTCCGACAGGGGACTTCTACGAGCAGTACTTC. The V and J genes are TRBV15 and TRBJ2-7, with TRBD1 matching over 8 bases. V lost 2 bases, J lost 3 bases, and 9 bases stayed unmatched. Per the germline V gene, CDR1 is LNHNV and CDR2 is YYDKDF (reference sequence). The CDR3 covers 16 residues. The whole variable domain, filled in from reference TRBV15 and TRBJ2-7, reads DAMVIQNPRYQVTQFGKPVTLSCSQTLNHNVMYWYQQKSSQAPKLLFHYYDKDFNNEADTPDNFQSRRPNTSFCFLDIRSPGLGDTAMYLCATSRFPTGDFYEQYFGPGTRLTVT.

The chain has TRBV19 and TRBJ2-7; 9 bases line up with TRBD1. V lost 5 bases to trimming and J lost 1 base; unmatched junction nucleotides: 3. There are 14 residues in the CDR3. The germline gives CDR1 LNHDA, CDR2 SQIVND (reference sequence). CDR3 DNA sequence: TGTGCCAGTAGTGGGACAGGGCGTTCCTACGAGCAGTACTTC. Protein: CASSGTGRSYEQYF.

The sample holds one count of this clone. V gene TRBV30 combines with J gene TRBJ1-2, with 8 bases fitting TRBD1. Losses at the gene ends were 2 bases for V and 3 bases for J; bases not matched to a gene: 5. Germline-derived CDR1 and CDR2 are GTSNPN and SVGIG (reference sequence). This CDR3 comprises 14 residues. The CDR3 DNA reads as TGTGCCTGGAGTAGAGGGACAGGAGACTATGGCTACACCTTC. It yields the protein CAWSRGTGDYGYTF.

This clone came up a few times. The chain uses TRBV2 and TRBJ2-7; possible D gene TRBD1, 6 bases. Germline lookup yields CDR1 SNHLY and CDR2 FYNNEI. The CDR3 sequence is 13 residues long. V lost 8 bases and J 2 bases, leaving 13 bases between the germline ends. CDR3 amino acids: CASRTEIAYEQYF. The CDR3 DNA sequence: TGTGCCAGCCGGACAGAAATCGCCTACGAGCAGTACTTC.

The V gene is TRBV5-1, the J gene TRBJ2-5, with D possibly TRBD2 on 5 matching bases. Germline CDR1 reads SGHRS; CDR2 reads YFSETQ. Trimming removed 1 base at V and 2 bases at J, with 9 bases between. The CDR3 loop spans 14 amino acids. Here the CDR3 reads CASSLSTGQETQYF. CDR3 DNA: TGCGCCAGCAGCTTGAGTACGGGGCAAGAGACCCAGTACTTC.

The chain carries TRBV30 and TRBJ2-5; 7 bases are a match to TRBD1. The last part of the DNA fits TRBJ2-7 better; the J call may be wrong. The CDR3 sequence is 12 residues long. Germline loops: CDR1 GTSNPN, CDR2 SVGIG (reference sequence). The CDR3 here is CAWEQGVGEQYF. The CDR3 DNA follows: TGTGCCTGGGAGCAGGGGGTCGGCGAGCAGTACTTC.

The chain employs TRBV7-9 and TRBJ1-2, with 9 bases identical to TRBD1. Germline CDR1 reads SEHNR; CDR2 reads FQNEAQ (reference sequence). This CDR3 is built from 17 residues. Germline trimming cut 4 bases from V and 6 bases from J; bases unmatched to any gene: 15. The CDR3 region has the DNA TGTGCCAGCAGCTCCGGGACAGGGTGGGGCCGAGGAAATGGCTACACCTTC. Protein sequence: CASSSGTGWGRGNGYTF.

This chain uses TRBV5-5 with TRBJ2-7, with D possibly being TRBD1 (6 bases). This CDR3 is 14 amino acids long. Germline V CDR1 and CDR2: SGHKS, YYEKEE (reference sequence). Trimming took 6 bases from V and 2 from J, leaving 15 bases between them. CDR3 in DNA: TGTGCCAGCAATGGACAGACCCTCACCTACGAGCAGTACTTC. It codes for CASNGQTLTYEQYF.

The chain employs TRBV6-5 and TRBJ2-3, with 9 nucleotides matching TRBD2. Germline V gene data show CDR1 as MNHEY and CDR2 as SVGAGI. J was trimmed by 1 base and V by 11 bases; bases with no gene match: 4. The CDR3 runs 13 residues. The CDR3 region is CASKRGGTDTQYF. The CDR3 region has the DNA TGTGCCTCGAAGCGGGGGGGCACAGATACGCAGTATTTT.

The chain carries TRBV28 and TRBJ2-7, with 9 bases that match TRBD1. CDR1 MDHEN and CDR2 SYDVKM come from the germline V gene. Trimming cost V 9 bases and J 0 bases; bases outside gene matches: 12. This CDR3 has 16 residues. The CDR3 bases are TGTGCCAGTAGGATGGGCGGACAGGGGACCTCCTACGAGCAGTACTTC. Translation gives CASRMGGQGTSYEQYF.

In its sample, this clone was seen once. The chain carries TRBV2 and TRBJ1-1, with D hard to call. V lost 4 bases, J lost 5 bases, and 17 bases lay in between. Germline CDR1 is SNHLY and CDR2 is FYNNEI. The CDR3 sequence is 15 residues long. In DNA form, the CDR3 reads TGTGCCAGCAGTGCGGGTCACCCCACACTAACTGAAGCTTTCTTT. Its translation is CASSAGHPTLTEAFF.

This clone came up a few times. The CDR3 sequence is CASSRGYEQYF. CDR3 nucleotides: TGTGCCAGCAGCCGGGGGTACGAGCAGTACTTC. This chain uses TRBV7-9 with TRBJ2-7, with D tentatively TRBD2 (6 bases). There are 11 residues in the CDR3. Trimming took 5 bases from V and 4 from J, leaving 6 bases between them. CDR1 and CDR2 from the germline V gene are SEHNR and FQNEAQ (reference sequence). Full variable domain (remainder filled in from reference TRBV7-9 and TRBJ2-7): DTGVSQNPRHKITKRGQNVTFRCDPISEHNRLYWYRQTLGQGPEFLTYFQNEAQLEKSRLLSDRFSAERPKGSFSTLEIQRTEQGDSAMYLCASSRGYEQYFGPGTRLTVT.

The CDR3 spells CASSFEGFSYEQYF. The CDR3 DNA sequence: TGTGCCAGCAGCTTCGAGGGATTCTCCTACGAGCAGTACTTC. The J gene is TRBJ2-7, the V gene TRBV7-8; a possible D gene is TRBD2 (5 bases). Germline V lookup: CDR1 SGHVS, CDR2 FQNEAQ. The CDR3 is 14 amino acids. The ends were cut back, 3 bases at V and 0 bases at J, with 9 bases in the middle.

The chain joins TRBV29-1 to TRBJ2-1; the match to TRBD2 covers 7 bases. The CDR3 is 17 residues long. Looked up from germline, CDR1 is SQVTM and CDR2 is ANQGSEA. V was clipped by 6 bases and J by 0 bases; unmatched bases: 14. Written as DNA, the CDR3 is TGCAGCGTGACCGGACTGCCAGCGGGAAACTCCTACAATGAGCAGTTCTTC. Encoded protein: CSVTGLPAGNSYNEQFF.